The clone carrying this T cell receptor beta chain was found a few times. The CDR3 length is 14 residues. After removal of 3 bases from V and 6 bases from J, the junction contained 7 bases not matched to a gene. Germline V gene data show CDR1 as SGHDT and CDR2 as YYEEEE. Sequencing of TCR-alpha and TCR-beta chains was unpaired. Measured with immunoSEQ multiplex PCR; TCRdb has only the in-frame clones, and not every one. The sample holds 80,000 to 90,000 clones, roughly 90% seen once. Cells were sorted from thawed PBMC rested overnight and stained with GMM-loaded CD1B tetramer, viability dye and anti-CD3. C32 glucose monomycolate from Rhodococcus equi was loaded onto the CD1B tetramers. Some 95,000 tetramer-negative cells were sorted from each donor. These data are taken from a study of T cells in tuberculosis. Study summary: The T cells targeted glucose monomycolate, a mycobacterial lipid, via CD1B.

Study-wide results and caveats: Some low-affinity tetramer-binding T cells may be absent from this sample.

Source material: CD1b-GMM tetramer-negative cells sorted from PBMCs. The V and J genes are TRBV5-6 and TRBJ1-1; 8 positions agree with TRBD1. The clonotype comes from an adult woman with latent tuberculosis. DNA of the CDR3: TGTGCCAGCAGCTATGGACAGGGAGACGCTGAAGCTTTCTTT. Translated: CASSYGQGDAEAFF.